This is a list of T cell receptor beta chains from one sample in a study of T cell changes during pregnancy in multiple sclerosis. The method was immunoSEQ multiplex PCR; TCRdb's version includes in-frame clones alone and lacks a portion of them. The data hold roughly 32,000 clones, with just over 90% observed a single time. This sample comprised CD4+ T cells from peripheral blood mononuclear cells, obtained in the second trimester of pregnancy. The source is a female donor with multiple sclerosis, enrolled in a pregnancy study. The CDR3 runs from the conserved cysteine through the conserved F or W. D genes are given only for firm matches. Clone size is shown for a subset of rows, as once, few, many or a class of expanded clone.

d_call	clone_size	v_call	j_call	cdr3_aa	cdr3_nt
NA	NA	TRBV30	TRBJ1-3	CAWIRGNTIYF	TGTGCCTGGATTCGGGGAAACACCATATATTTT
NA	NA	TRBV6-5	TRBJ2-2	CASSHRWNTGELFF	TGTGCCAGCAGTCACAGGTGGAACACCGGGGAGCTGTTTTTT
TRBD2	NA	TRBV30	TRBJ2-1	CAWSDLAGPPYNEQFF	TGTGCCTGGAGTGATCTAGCGGGGCCGCCCTACAATGAGCAGTTCTTC
NA	NA	TRBV30	TRBJ1-1	CACLLRGRGNTEAFF	TGTGCCTGCCTTCTTCGGGGAAGAGGTAACACTGAAGCTTTCTTT
TRBD1	once	TRBV7-9	TRBJ2-2	CASSLRDSPVPELFF	TGTGCCAGCAGCTTGAGGGACAGCCCCGTCCCTGAGCTGTTTTTT
TRBD2	once	TRBV10-2	TRBJ2-5	CASYGASGRQETQYF	TGCGCCAGCTATGGGGCTAGCGGGAGGCAAGAGACCCAGTACTTC
TRBD2	NA	TRBV15	TRBJ2-1	CATSRDYSGKGEQFF	TGTGCCACCAGCAGAGATTATAGCGGGAAGGGGGAGCAGTTCTTC
NA	few	TRBV15	TRBJ1-1	CATGLGQNTEAFF	TGTGCCACCGGCCTTGGACAGAACACTGAAGCTTTCTTT
NA	NA	TRBV27	TRBJ2-4	CASSFDEPARGAKNIQYF	TGTGCCAGCAGTTTTGATGAACCCGCCAGGGGTGCAAAAAACATTCAGTACTTC
TRBD1	NA	TRBV2	TRBJ2-2	CASSTNRGRAGELFF	TGTGCCAGCAGTACCAACAGGGGAAGGGCCGGGGAGCTGTTTTTT
NA	NA	TRBV28	TRBJ2-7	CASKSGGPRDEQYF	TGTGCCAGCAAATCTGGGGGCCCTAGAGACGAGCAGTACTTC
NA	NA	TRBV9	TRBJ2-6	CASSVASGAGANVLTF	TGTGCCAGCAGCGTAGCTTCGGGGGCTGGGGCCAACGTCCTGACTTTC
NA	NA	TRBV27	TRBJ2-1	CASRYLSSRNEQFF	TGTGCCAGCAGATATCTTAGCAGTAGGAATGAGCAGTTCTTC
NA	once	TRBV28	TRBJ2-1	CASSGGGLYNEQFF	TGTGCCAGCAGCGGAGGAGGGCTGTACAATGAGCAGTTCTTC
TRBD1	NA	TRBV5-1	TRBJ2-2	CASSFIGQGNTGELFF	TGCGCCAGCAGCTTCATCGGACAGGGTAACACCGGGGAGCTGTTTTTT
TRBD1	NA	TRBV6-4	TRBJ2-5	CASSVHRDRGPGGQYF	TGTGCCAGCAGTGTTCACCGGGACAGGGGGCCCGGAGGTCAGTACTTC
TRBD2	NA	TRBV18	TRBJ2-5	CASSPRLAGNQETQYF	TGTGCCAGCTCCCCGCGACTAGCGGGAAACCAAGAGACCCAGTACTTC
NA	NA	TRBV7-3	TRBJ2-5	CASSLNIEETQYF	TGTGCCAGCAGCTTAAACATCGAAGAGACCCAGTACTTC
TRBD2	NA	TRBV18	TRBJ2-7	CASSPSSGRSYEQYF	TGTGCCAGCTCCCCATCTAGCGGGCGCTCCTACGAGCAGTACTTC
NA	NA	TRBV28	TRBJ1-1	CASRNSMNTEAFF	TGTGCCAGCAGGAACAGCATGAACACTGAAGCTTTCTTT
TRBD1	NA	TRBV28	TRBJ1-1	CASRRQGGTEAFF	TGTGCCAGCAGGCGACAGGGGGGGACTGAAGCTTTCTTT
NA	NA	TRBV18	TRBJ2-7	CASSPGSEGYEQYF	TGTGCCAGCTCACCGGGGAGTGAGGGCTACGAGCAGTACTTC
NA	NA	TRBV28	TRBJ1-1	CASSLLPLGGEAFF	TGTGCCAGCAGTTTATTGCCCCTGGGGGGGGAAGCTTTCTTT
NA	NA	TRBV10-1	TRBJ1-2	CASSEHPYSNYGYTF	TGCGCCAGCAGTGAGCATCCCTACTCTAACTATGGCTACACCTTC
TRBD1	NA	TRBV30	TRBJ1-2	CAWSVRRGQNNYGYTF	TGTGCCTGGAGTGTACGGCGGGGACAGAATAACTATGGCTACACCTTC
TRBD1	NA	TRBV6-5	TRBJ1-1	CASSYDRGPNTEAFF	TGTGCCAGCAGTTACGACAGGGGGCCGAACACTGAAGCTTTCTTT
TRBD1	NA	TRBV5-1	TRBJ2-1	CASSYSGQGEYNEQFF	TGCGCCAGCAGCTACTCAGGACAGGGGGAATACAATGAGCAGTTCTTC
NA	NA	TRBV5-1	TRBJ2-2	CASSPSAVQAGELFF	TGCGCCAGCAGCCCGTCGGCAGTCCAGGCCGGGGAGCTGTTTTTT
TRBD2	NA	TRBV5-4	TRBJ2-7	CASSLDQRGALEQYF	TGTGCCAGCAGCTTGGACCAGCGGGGTGCCTTGGAGCAGTACTTC